The 27 T cell receptor beta chains reported below all come from one sample, sequenced in a study of PD-1 blockade in classical Hodgkin lymphoma. The data were produced by immunoSEQ multiplex PCR, yet TCRdb's version contains in-frame clones alone and is incomplete. The sample includes under 75,000 clones, around nine tenths of them seen just once. No patient escaped relapse after autologous stem cell transplantation, and brentuximab vedotin exposure varied. The sequencing used peripheral blood mononuclear cells (PBMCs), collected before the second cycle of nivolumab. These receptors were taken from a human donor with classical Hodgkin lymphoma.

This clone is a singleton in its sample. The V call is TRBV2, the J call TRBJ1-1; no definite D call. V lost 7 bases to trimming and J lost 5 bases, with 11 bases between them. Germline V gives CDR1 SNHLY, CDR2 FYNNEI. There are 12 residues in the CDR3. The CDR3 coding sequence is TGTGCCAGCAATCTCCGGGAGACTGAAGCTTTCTTT. Residues: CASNLRETEAFF.

This chain joins TRBV7-9 and TRBJ1-5; possible D gene TRBD1, 5 bases. CDR1 is SEHNR, CDR2 FQNEAQ, per germline (reference sequence). Trimming took off 0 bases at V and 5 bases at J, with 11 bases between the two ends. This CDR3 has 15 amino acids. CDR3 sequence reads: CASSLASGWDQPQHF. CDR3 bases: TGTGCCAGCAGCTTAGCATCAGGGTGGGATCAGCCCCAGCATTTT.

The chain links TRBV5-1 to TRBJ2-7; 8 nucleotides agree with TRBD1. Germline V CDR1 and CDR2: SGHRS, YFSETQ. The CDR3 is made up of 17 amino acids. The trim removed 4 bases at V and 4 bases at J, leaving 16 bases unmatched. CDR3 sequence (DNA): TGCGCCAGCAGCATAAGCCCACAGGGGGGAAGGATATACGAGCAGTACTTC. It encodes CASSISPQGGRIYEQYF.

The rearrangement joins TRBV7-2 to TRBJ1-5; 7 bases map to TRBD1. Germline-derived CDR1 and CDR2 are SGHTA and FQGNSA. The CDR3 consists of 13 residues. With 4 bases clipped from V and 6 bases from J, the junction kept 3 bases outside the gene matches. The CDR3 DNA is TGTGCCAGCAGCTACACAGGGGTTCAGCCCCAGCATTTT. This translates into CASSYTGVQPQHF. The complete variable domain, with remaining parts taken from reference TRBV7-2 and TRBJ1-5, reads GAGVSQSPSNKVTEKGKDVELRCDPISGHTALYWYRQSLGQGLEFLIYFQGNSAPDKSGLPSDRFSAERTGGSVSTLTIQRTQQEDSAVYLCASSYTGVQPQHFGDGTRLSIL.

This clone was counted a few times. J is TRBJ1-3 and V is TRBV6-6; D ambiguous. V was pared by 0 bases and J by 8 bases, with 5 bases between. This CDR3 has 12 amino acids. Germline V gives CDR1 MNHNY, CDR2 SVGAGI (reference sequence). This chain's CDR3 is CASSYSEDTIYF. CDR3 sequence (DNA): TGTGCCAGCAGTTACTCGGAGGACACCATATATTTT.

V is TRBV5-1 and J is TRBJ1-2; D unclear. Trimming stripped 0 bases from V and 9 bases from J, with 15 bases between. The CDR3 sequence is 14 residues long. Germline lookup yields CDR1 SGHRS and CDR2 YFSETQ. CDR3 sequence reads: CASSLEFRTSSYTF. The CDR3 DNA reads as TGCGCCAGCAGCTTGGAATTCAGGACCAGCAGCTACACCTTC.

This clone was detected only a few times. J is TRBJ2-1 and V is TRBV2, with D possibly being TRBD1 (5 bases). The CDR3 is 12 amino acids. Trimming took 2 bases from V and 6 from J, leaving 5 bases between them. Germline V CDR1 and CDR2: SNHLY, FYNNEI. The CDR3 spells CASSERGNEQFF. In DNA form, the CDR3 reads TGTGCCAGCAGTGAAAGGGGCAATGAGCAGTTCTTC.

The genes are TRBV7-9 and TRBJ2-2, with D possibly matching TRBD1 (6 bases). The length of the CDR3 is 17 residues. The germline V gene encodes CDR1 SEHNR and CDR2 FQNEAQ (reference sequence). With 5 bases removed from V and 7 bases from J, the gap between germline ends came to 23 bases. DNA for the CDR3: TGTGCCAGCAGCCCCGCCCCTCACGCGGGCAGGGGCGGGGAGCTGTTTTTT. Protein: CASSPAPHAGRGGELFF.

This chain connects TRBV6-5 to TRBJ2-2; 7 bases map to TRBD1. There are 14 residues in the CDR3. With 6 bases clipped from V and 0 bases from J, the junction kept 1 base outside the gene matches. The V gene's germline CDR1 is MNHEY and CDR2 SVGAGI. The CDR3 DNA reads TGTGCCAGCAGAACAGGGGCGAACACCGGGGAGCTGTTTTTT. Translated, it gives CASRTGANTGELFF.

The genes are TRBV6-6 and TRBJ2-3, with D perhaps TRBD1 or TRBD2 (5 bases each). Germline lookup yields CDR1 MNHNY and CDR2 SVGAGI (reference sequence). The CDR3 contains 15 residues. Deletions cut 5 bases from V and 4 bases from J, with 16 bases between. CDR3 DNA sequence: TGTGCCAGCAGTCGGGACGTTAGGGTGTCAGATACGCAGTATTTT. Protein sequence: CASSRDVRVSDTQYF.

As to this clone: An end of the junction differs from the germline gene, which may be a read error. Other DNA sequences in the same sample also yield this CDR3. V and J are TRBV7-9 and TRBJ1-2, with D maybe TRBD1 (5 bases). CDR3 length: 13 residues. Germline CDR1 reads SEHNR; CDR2 reads FQNEAQ (reference sequence). The CDR3 region has the DNA TGCGCCAGCAGCTTAGGGACCAACTATGGCTACACCTTC. Residues: CASSLGTNYGYTF.

The chain has TRBV5-1 and TRBJ2-7, with D possibly being TRBD1 or TRBD2 (5 bases each). Germline-derived CDR1 and CDR2 are SGHRS and YFSETQ. V was cut by 3 bases and J by 0 bases, with 19 bases left in between. The CDR3 sequence is 17 residues long. CDR3 DNA: TGCGCCAGCAGCTGGACATTACCCGGGAAGAACTCCTACGAGCAGTACTTC. Its protein is CASSWTLPGKNSYEQYF. Together with reference TRBV5-1 and TRBJ2-7, the CDR3 gives the full variable domain: KAGVTQTPRYLIKTRGQQVTLSCSPISGHRSVSWYQQTPGQGLQFLFEYFSETQRNKGNFPGRFSGRQFSNSRSEMNVSTLELGDSALYLCASSWTLPGKNSYEQYFGPGTRLTVT.

The CDR3 region has the DNA TGTGCCAGCAACAAGGCGGGGGGGCAGGTTGAGCAGTTCTTC. Translated: CASNKAGGQVEQFF. The rearrangement links TRBV6-6 to TRBJ2-1; 9 nucleotides match TRBD2. This CDR3 has 14 residues. The J segment lost 9 bases and the V segment lost 7 bases, leaving 10 bases of the junction unmatched. CDR1 and CDR2 (germline): MNHNY, SVGAGI (reference sequence).

This clone was seen a handful of times. The chain is built from TRBV30 and TRBJ1-6; weak D call: TRBD1 (5 bases). Per the germline V gene, CDR1 is GTSNPN and CDR2 is SVGIG (reference sequence). This CDR3 contains 14 residues. Trimming pared 2 bases from V and 10 bases from J, leaving 15 bases between. The CDR3 loop reads CAWSSDAGPSPLHF. CDR3 in DNA: TGTGCCTGGAGTTCTGACGCGGGGCCATCACCCCTCCACTTT.

CDR3 amino acids: CASSQGPRAEETQYF. CDR3 DNA: TGCGCCAGCAGCCAGGGACCCCGGGCGGAGGAGACCCAGTACTTC. This sequence joins TRBV5-1 and TRBJ2-5; TRBD1 or TRBD2 may be the D gene (5 bases each). Trimming left V 4 bases short and J 5 bases short, with 18 bases between. Germline values: CDR1 SGHRS, CDR2 YFSETQ. The CDR3 contains 15 residues.

This sequence joins TRBV10-3 and TRBJ2-5; TRBD1 matches 8 bases. This CDR3 has 14 residues. V shed 6 bases, J shed 2 bases, and the junction held 5 bases outside the gene matches. CDR1 is ENHRY, CDR2 SYGVKD, per germline. This CDR3 reads CAIRKDRVQETQYF. CDR3 sequence (DNA): TGTGCCATCAGAAAGGACAGGGTTCAAGAGACCCAGTACTTC.

The V call is TRBV27, the J call TRBJ1-2, with D perhaps matching TRBD1 (6 bases). The CDR3 has 14 residues. Germline lookup yields CDR1 MNHEY and CDR2 SMNVEV (reference sequence). V was clipped by 3 bases and J by 10 bases, with 18 bases between them. The CDR3 spells CASSLGQGTSVYTF. Written as DNA, the CDR3 is TGTGCCAGCAGTTTGGGGCAGGGGACTAGCGTCTACACCTTC.

The chain combines TRBV9 with TRBJ2-7; D unresolved. CDR3 length: 14 amino acids. V dropped 3 bases and J dropped 6 bases, with 16 bases sitting between them. Germline V gene lookup returns CDR1 SGDLS and CDR2 YYNGEE. Here the CDR3 DNA reads TGTGCCAGCAGCGGAGGCAGCTCCGAGTTCGAGCAGTACTTC. This codes for CASSGGSSEFEQYF. The whole variable domain, filled in from reference TRBV9 and TRBJ2-7, reads DSGVTQTPKHLITATGQRVTLRCSPRSGDLSVYWYQQSLDQGLQFLIQYYNGEERAKGNILERFSAQQFPDLHSELNLSSLELGDSALYFCASSGGSSEFEQYFGPGTRLTVT.

V usage is TRBV6-4 and J usage is TRBJ1-2, with D possibly TRBD1 on 5 matching bases. The length of the CDR3 is 16 residues. The germline gives CDR1 MRHNA, CDR2 SNTAGT. Trimming shortened V by 0 bases and J by 4 bases, and 15 bases separated the two germline ends. The CDR3 reads CASSDSRQGGRYGYTF. The CDR3 coding sequence is TGTGCCAGCAGTGACTCGAGGCAGGGAGGACGCTATGGCTACACCTTC.

This chain links TRBV7-3 with TRBJ2-1; D is uncertain. Trimming removed 3 bases at V and 11 bases at J, with 8 bases between. The length of the CDR3 is 11 residues. Germline V lookup: CDR1 SGHTA, CDR2 FQGTGA. The CDR3 loop reads CASSLGSQQFF. CDR3 nucleotides: TGTGCCAGCAGCTTGGGATCTCAGCAGTTCTTC.

This chain connects TRBV7-9 to TRBJ1-1; D perhaps matches TRBD1 (5 bases). Germline V lookup: CDR1 SEHNR, CDR2 FQNEAQ (reference sequence). This CDR3 comprises 14 residues. V lost 1 base and J 3 bases, leaving 9 bases between the germline ends. CDR3 sequence reads: CASSLVLGDTEAFF. The CDR3 coding sequence is TGTGCCAGCAGCTTAGTTCTGGGGGACACTGAAGCTTTCTTT. Full variable domain (missing parts from reference TRBV7-9 and TRBJ1-1): DTGVSQNPRHKITKRGQNVTFRCDPISEHNRLYWYRQTLGQGPEFLTYFQNEAQLEKSRLLSDRFSAERPKGSFSTLEIQRTEQGDSAMYLCASSLVLGDTEAFFGQGTRLTVV.

The rearrangement uses TRBV6-5 and TRBJ2-7; no clear D. The CDR3 spans 14 residues. CDR1 is MNHEY, CDR2 SVGAGI, per germline. Trimming removed 3 bases from V and 4 bases from J, with 13 bases in between. The CDR3 loop reads CASSYNGEMYEQYF. DNA of the CDR3: TGTGCCAGCAGTTATAATGGGGAAATGTACGAGCAGTACTTC.

The J gene is TRBJ2-1, the V gene TRBV19, with D uncertain. The CDR3 contains 13 residues. Germline V gene lookup returns CDR1 LNHDA and CDR2 SQIVND (reference sequence). Between the trimmed V and J ends, which lost 3 bases and 3 bases, there was a span of 6 bases. The CDR3 sequence is CASSIGSYNEQFF. The DNA of the CDR3 is TGTGCCAGTAGTATCGGCAGCTACAATGAGCAGTTCTTC. The whole variable domain, remainder taken from reference TRBV19 and TRBJ2-1, is DGGITQSPKYLFRKEGQNVTLSCEQNLNHDAMYWYRQDPGQGLRLIYYSQIVNDFQKGDIAEGYSVSREKKESFPLTVTSAQKNPTAFYLCASSIGSYNEQFFGPGTRLTVL.

V and J are TRBV5-1 and TRBJ1-4; 7 nucleotides align to TRBD1. CDR1 SGHRS and CDR2 YFSETQ come from the germline V gene. The CDR3 loop spans 15 amino acids. J gave up 5 bases and V 5 bases, and 9 bases lay outside the gene matches. Here the CDR3 reads CASSLSRGRNEKLFF. In nucleotides, the CDR3 is TGCGCCAGCAGTTTGAGCAGGGGGAGAAATGAAAAACTGTTTTTT.

The V and J genes are TRBV18 and TRBJ1-2; tentatively, D is TRBD1 (5 bases). V was trimmed by 5 bases and J by 2 bases, leaving 15 bases between them. CDR3 size: 15 residues. Germline V gene lookup returns CDR1 KGHSH and CDR2 LQKENI. CDR3 nucleotides: TGTGCCAGCTCAACAGGAAAGCGGTCGAACTATGGCTACACCTTC. It yields the protein CASSTGKRSNYGYTF. Variable domain in full (rest from reference TRBV18 and TRBJ1-2): NAGVMQNPRHLVRRRGQEARLRCSPMKGHSHVYWYRQLPEEGLKFMVYLQKENIIDESGMPKERFSAEFPKEGPSILRIQQVVRGDSAAYFCASSTGKRSNYGYTFGSGTRLTVV.

Regarding this clone: Other DNA sequences in this specimen translate into the identical CDR3. V is TRBV5-1 and J is TRBJ2-5; D unclear. The CDR3 covers 12 residues. The ends were cut back, 5 bases at V and 1 base at J, with 6 bases in the middle. Germline loops: CDR1 SGHRS, CDR2 YFSETQ. CDR3 loop: CASSLGQETQYF. CDR3 DNA: TGCGCCAGCAGTCTTGGCCAAGAGACCCAGTACTTC.

V is TRBV9 and J is TRBJ2-1, with 9 bases fitting TRBD2. J was trimmed by 10 bases and V by 4 bases; bases with no gene match: 3. The germline V gene encodes CDR1 SGDLS and CDR2 YYNGEE. The CDR3 contains 12 residues. CDR3 residues: CASSSLAGEQFF. CDR3 sequence (DNA): TGTGCCAGCAGCTCCCTAGCGGGGGAGCAGTTCTTC.